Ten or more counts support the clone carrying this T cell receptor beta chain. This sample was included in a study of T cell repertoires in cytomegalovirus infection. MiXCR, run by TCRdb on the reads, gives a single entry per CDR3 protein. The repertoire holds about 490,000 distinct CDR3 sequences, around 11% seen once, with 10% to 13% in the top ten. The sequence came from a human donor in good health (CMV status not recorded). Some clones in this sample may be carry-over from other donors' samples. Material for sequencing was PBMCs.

This chain's CDR3 is CASRDGSSYNEQFF. CDR3 bases: TGTGCCAGCAGGGACGGGAGCTCCTACAATGAGCAGTTCTTC. This rearrangement joins TRBV6-1 to TRBJ2-1; D perhaps matches TRBD2 (6 bases). The CDR3 is 14 amino acids. CDR1 is MNHNS and CDR2 is SASEGT in the germline V gene. V dropped 6 bases and J dropped 0 bases, with 9 bases sitting between them.